Listed here are 31 T cell receptor beta chains from one sample, sequenced in a study of T cell clones after liver transplantation. Produced via immunoSEQ multiplex PCR; TCRdb's table is partial and in-frame only. The sample carries around 100,000 clones, approximately 78% recorded once. Material: CD4+ T cells from blood, obtained before liver transplant. The receptor source for this set is a human donor who received a liver transplant.

Notes on this clone: The junction does not match germline at one end; this may be a read error. The same CDR3 arises from other DNA sequences in this sample as well. The chain employs TRBV6-5 and TRBJ2-5; D perhaps matches TRBD2 (6 bases). CDR1 is MNHEY and CDR2 is SVGAGI in the germline V gene. The CDR3 totals 13 residues. The CDR3 is CASRIGRGETQYF. Here the CDR3 DNA reads TGCGCCAGCAGAATCGGGAGAGGGGAGACCCAGTACTTC.

V usage is TRBV6-1 and J usage is TRBJ1-4, with no clear D. The CDR3 runs to 11 residues. V lost 3 bases and J lost 8, with 4 bases in between. Germline CDR1 is MNHNS and CDR2 is SASEGT. In nucleotides, the CDR3 is TGTGCCAGCAGTGAGGCCGAAAAACTGTTTTTT. The encoded protein is CASSEAEKLFF.

The chain employs TRBV5-1 and TRBJ1-6, with no clear D. The CDR3 is 14 amino acids. Between the trimmed V and J ends, which lost 1 base and 5 bases, there was a span of 7 bases. Germline V gene data show CDR1 as SGHRS and CDR2 as YFSETQ. CDR3 protein: CASSLYRNNSPLHF. The CDR3 nucleotides are TGCGCCAGCAGCTTGTACAGAAATAATTCACCCCTCCACTTT.

This clone was seen just once. The gene calls are TRBV25-1 and TRBJ2-1; no firm D call. This CDR3 is 11 amino acids long. From germline, CDR1 is MGHDK and CDR2 SYGVNS. The V and J ends lost 7 bases and 9 bases respectively, with 10 bases between them. Written as DNA, the CDR3 is TGTGCCAGCAAAGGGCATGCTGAGCAGTTCTTC. This sequence encodes CASKGHAEQFF.

V gene TRBV18 combines with J gene TRBJ1-1; TRBD1 aligns across 7 bases. The ends lost 0 bases at V and 4 bases at J; junction bases unmatched: 5. Germline V gene lookup returns CDR1 KGHSH and CDR2 LQKENI. The CDR3 runs 15 residues. The CDR3 nucleotides read TGTGCCAGCTCACCACCGGACAGGAGGTCCACTGAAGCTTTCTTT. Its protein is CASSPPDRRSTEAFF.

The CDR3 coding sequence is TGTGCCAGCAGCCAAGCCGGGGGCTGGACAGCTAACTATGGCTACACCTTC. It specifies CASSQAGGWTANYGYTF. The rearrangement joins TRBV4-2 to TRBJ1-2, with a possible D match to TRBD1 (6 bases). Germline assignment: CDR1 LGHNA and CDR2 YNFKEQ. There are 17 residues in the CDR3. The V gene lost 1 base and the J gene lost 0 bases, with 15 bases spanning the gap.

The genes are TRBV4-2 and TRBJ2-2, with D tentatively TRBD1 (5 bases). Trimming removed 0 bases from V and 3 bases from J, with 8 bases in between. The CDR3 covers 15 residues. Germline CDR1 and CDR2: LGHNA and YNFKEQ. The CDR3 nucleotides read TGTGCCAGCAGCCAAGATAGGGGTTACACCGGGGAGCTGTTTTTT. Its translation is CASSQDRGYTGELFF.

The chain employs TRBV2 and TRBJ1-6; a possible D gene is TRBD1 (5 bases). This CDR3 contains 15 residues. Germline V gene lookup returns CDR1 SNHLY and CDR2 FYNNEI. Trimming pared 0 bases from V and 8 bases from J, leaving 11 bases between. CDR3 bases: TGTGCCAGCAGTGAAGCAGGGCAGGGCTATTCACCCCTCCACTTT. Protein: CASSEAGQGYSPLHF.

The V gene is TRBV4-3, the J gene TRBJ1-2; 8 nucleotides align to TRBD1. The junction had 7 bases not matched to a gene; V was cut back by 4 bases and J by 0 bases. CDR3 length: 16 residues. Germline CDR1 and CDR2: LGHNA and YSLEER. CDR3 amino acids: CASSPGTGTTNYGYTF. In nucleotides, the CDR3 is TGCGCCAGCAGCCCGGGGACAGGTACCACTAACTATGGCTACACCTTC.

V and J are TRBV6-4 and TRBJ1-1; D may be TRBD1 (5 bases). Germline CDR1 reads MRHNA; CDR2 reads SNTAGT. V dropped 5 bases and J dropped 3 bases, with 13 bases sitting between them. The CDR3 consists of 14 residues. CDR3 residues: CASSNRVGDTEAFF. The DNA of the CDR3 is TGTGCCAGCAGTAATAGGGTAGGGGACACTGAAGCTTTCTTT.

The V gene is TRBV19, the J gene TRBJ2-5; the match to TRBD1 covers 10 bases. Germline V gene lookup returns CDR1 LNHDA and CDR2 SQIVND (reference sequence). After removal of 5 bases from V and 6 bases from J, the junction contained 3 bases not matched to a gene. There are 13 residues in the CDR3. The CDR3 nucleotides are TGTGCCAGTAGTCTGGACAGGGGGAAGACCCAGTACTTC. Translated, it gives CASSLDRGKTQYF.

The genes are TRBV23-1 and TRBJ1-2; D is undetermined. TRBV23-1 is an ORF for which the function is uncertain. This CDR3 contains 15 residues. V lost 0 bases, J lost 4 bases, and 12 bases lay in between. CDR3 sequence (DNA): TGCGCCAGCAGTCAATCGCGACACCTATTCTATGGCTACACCTTC. Translation gives CASSQSRHLFYGYTF.

This clone has a handful of counts. This rearrangement joins TRBV6-5 to TRBJ1-2; TRBD1 is a possible D gene (6 bases). Germline CDR1 and CDR2: MNHEY and SVGAGI. Trimming removed 0 bases at V and 4 bases at J, with 6 bases between. The CDR3 length is 13 residues. The CDR3 region is CASSYSGAYGYTF. The CDR3 DNA follows: TGTGCCAGCAGTTACTCGGGGGCCTATGGCTACACCTTC.

This sequence joins TRBV7-9 and TRBJ1-1, with a weak D call TRBD1 (6 bases). From germline, CDR1 is SEHNR and CDR2 FQNEAQ (reference sequence). The CDR3 sequence is 14 residues long. Trimming took 6 bases from V and 4 from J, leaving 15 bases between them. CDR3 coding DNA: TGTGCCAGCAGACCACAGGGTCTGGGCACTGAAGCTTTCTTT. Encoded protein: CASRPQGLGTEAFF. Combining the CDR3 with reference TRBV7-9 and TRBJ1-1 gives the whole variable domain DTGVSQNPRHKITKRGQNVTFRCDPISEHNRLYWYRQTLGQGPEFLTYFQNEAQLEKSRLLSDRFSAERPKGSFSTLEIQRTEQGDSAMYLCASRPQGLGTEAFFGQGTRLTVV.

This clone was observed a handful of times. This chain joins TRBV5-4 and TRBJ2-5; 8 nucleotides match TRBD2. The CDR3 has 16 residues. Looked up from germline, CDR1 is SGHNT and CDR2 is YYREEE (reference sequence). J lost 4 bases, V lost 0 bases, and 8 bases had no gene match. The CDR3 protein is CASSLGGSGAPETQYF. In DNA form, the CDR3 reads TGTGCCAGCAGCTTGGGTGGTAGCGGGGCCCCAGAGACCCAGTACTTC.

This rearrangement joins TRBV27 to TRBJ2-5; D may match TRBD1 or TRBD2 (5 bases each). This CDR3 has 18 residues. Per germline, CDR1 MNHEY and CDR2 SMNVEV (reference sequence). Trimming took 6 bases from V and 0 from J, leaving 23 bases between them. For the CDR3, the DNA is TGTGCCAGCAGCGACCGGGGACGACAGAATTTGTACCAAGAGACCCAGTACTTC. It codes for CASSDRGRQNLYQETQYF.

The V and J genes are TRBV30 and TRBJ2-2; D is possibly TRBD2 (6 bases). Germline CDR1 and CDR2: GTSNPN and SVGIG (reference sequence). V lost 1 base and J lost 5, with 8 bases in between. This CDR3 region has 13 residues. The CDR3: CAWSARGTGELFF. The CDR3 DNA sequence: TGTGCCTGGAGTGCCCGGGGGACCGGGGAGCTGTTTTTT.

V is TRBV7-3 and J is TRBJ2-3; TRBD2 matches 10 bases. The CDR3 sequence is 16 residues long. V was pared by 1 base and J by 3 bases, with 4 bases of the junction left unmatched. Germline V gene data show CDR1 as SGHTA and CDR2 as FQGTGA. The CDR3 loop reads CASSLSPSGSTDTQYF. The CDR3 DNA follows: TGTGCCAGCAGCTTAAGCCCTAGCGGGAGTACAGATACGCAGTATTTT.

This clone was detected once. This chain uses TRBV5-4 with TRBJ1-2, with TRBD1 matching 10 bases. Germline V CDR1 and CDR2: SGHNT, YYREEE (reference sequence). This CDR3 is 16 amino acids long. V was clipped by 4 bases and J by 7 bases; unmatched bases: 13. As DNA, the CDR3 is TGTGCCAGCAGCGAAGCATCCGACAGGGGGCTAGGTGGCTACACCTTC. It translates to CASSEASDRGLGGYTF.

CDR3 amino acids: CASSPPATGYNEQFF. The CDR3 coding sequence is TGTGCCAGCAGTCCCCCCGCAACTGGTTACAATGAGCAGTTCTTC. The chain has TRBV28 and TRBJ2-1; D remains ambiguous. This CDR3 comprises 15 residues. The ends were cut back, 5 bases at V and 4 bases at J, with 15 bases in the middle. The V gene's germline CDR1 is MDHEN and CDR2 SYDVKM.

V and J are TRBV19 and TRBJ2-4; 9 nucleotides align to TRBD1. V shed 9 bases, J shed 9 bases, and the junction held 6 bases outside the gene matches. The CDR3 loop spans 12 amino acids. From germline, CDR1 is LNHDA and CDR2 SQIVND (reference sequence). CDR3 sequence: CASIGQGIIQYF. DNA of the CDR3: TGTGCCAGCATAGGACAGGGGATCATTCAGTACTTC.

This chain uses TRBV14 with TRBJ2-3; D call uncertain. This CDR3 has 13 amino acids. The germline CDR1 and CDR2 sequences are SGHDN and FVKESK. V lost 4 bases to trimming and J lost 4 bases, with 9 bases between them. This CDR3 is CASSLGLADTQYF. CDR3 in DNA: TGTGCCAGCAGCCTGGGATTAGCAGATACGCAGTATTTT.

DNA of the CDR3: TGTGCCAGCAGCGTAGCCACAGGGGGAAACACCATATATTTT. Its translation is CASSVATGGNTIYF. The gene calls are TRBV9 and TRBJ1-3; D perhaps matches TRBD1 (6 bases). V gave up 0 bases and J gave up 4 bases, with 8 bases separating them. CDR3 length: 14 amino acids. The germline V gene encodes CDR1 SGDLS and CDR2 YYNGEE.

This clone was seen more than once but under ten times. The V call is TRBV6-5, the J call TRBJ1-1, with D maybe TRBD1 (5 bases). CDR1 MNHEY and CDR2 SVGAGI come from the germline V gene. V shed 2 bases and J shed 2 bases, with 15 bases lying between them. The CDR3 is made up of 16 amino acids. This chain's CDR3 is CASSYGWTTRNTEAFF. CDR3 sequence (DNA): TGTGCCAGCAGTTACGGGTGGACAACCAGAAACACTGAAGCTTTCTTT.

CDR3: CASSREDGLAGTETQYF. DNA for the CDR3: TGTGCCAGTAGTAGGGAGGATGGACTAGCGGGAACAGAGACCCAGTACTTC. The genes are TRBV19 and TRBJ2-5; 12 bases fit TRBD2. With 4 bases clipped from V and 4 bases from J, the junction kept 10 bases outside the gene matches. The CDR3 spans 17 residues. Germline V gene sequence: CDR1 LNHDA, CDR2 SQIVND (reference sequence).

The chain couples TRBV5-1 to TRBJ1-2; D unresolved. The germline V gene has CDR1 SGHRS and CDR2 YFSETQ. V lost 0 bases to trimming and J lost 4 bases, with 7 bases between them. The CDR3 consists of 13 residues. This CDR3 reads CASSLELTYGYTF. DNA of the CDR3: TGCGCCAGCAGCTTGGAACTGACCTATGGCTACACCTTC.

This chain links TRBV5-1 with TRBJ1-2, with TRBD1 matching 7 bases. The V gene end was trimmed by 0 bases and the J gene end by 6 bases; junction bases not matched to a gene: 5. The CDR3 runs to 14 residues. Per the germline V gene, CDR1 is SGHRS and CDR2 is YFSETQ. The CDR3 coding sequence is TGCGCCAGCAGCTTGGCGGAGGGGGCTGATGGCTACACCTTC. Amino acid sequence: CASSLAEGADGYTF.

This rearrangement joins TRBV6-1 to TRBJ2-1, with 7 positions matching TRBD1. There are 19 residues in the CDR3. J was trimmed by 6 bases and V by 0 bases; bases with no gene match: 17. Germline V gene data show CDR1 as MNHNS and CDR2 as SASEGT. The CDR3 DNA is TGTGCCAGCAGTGAAGCGAGGCGTAGGGGGCGAATTATGTCCAATGAGCAGTTCTTC. Protein product: CASSEARRRGRIMSNEQFF.

In this sample, this clone turned up once. This rearrangement joins TRBV19 to TRBJ1-6; D not certain. The CDR3 has 15 amino acids. Germline V gives CDR1 LNHDA, CDR2 SQIVND (reference sequence). Trimming removed 6 bases at V and 3 bases at J, with 12 bases between. CDR3 nucleotide sequence: TGTGCCAGTAGGCTTTTGTCTAACTATAATTCACCCCTCCACTTT. Its protein is CASRLLSNYNSPLHF.

V is TRBV6-5 and J is TRBJ2-5; 8 bases match TRBD2. Germline lookup yields CDR1 MNHEY and CDR2 SVGAGI. This CDR3 is built from 16 residues. V dropped 0 bases and J dropped 4; count of bases not matched to a gene: 7. The CDR3 region has the DNA TGTGCCAGCAGTTACTCGGTGATAGCGGGAATAGAGACCCAGTACTTC. The encoded protein is CASSYSVIAGIETQYF.

CDR3 region: CASSESPPRGGYNEQFF. The CDR3 coding sequence is TGTGCCAGCAGTGAGTCACCGCCGAGGGGAGGCTACAATGAGCAGTTCTTC. The chain has TRBV6-4 and TRBJ2-1; TRBD2 might be the D (6 bases). Deletions cut 3 bases from V and 3 bases from J, with 18 bases between. Per germline, CDR1 MRHNA and CDR2 SNTAGT. The CDR3 loop spans 17 amino acids.